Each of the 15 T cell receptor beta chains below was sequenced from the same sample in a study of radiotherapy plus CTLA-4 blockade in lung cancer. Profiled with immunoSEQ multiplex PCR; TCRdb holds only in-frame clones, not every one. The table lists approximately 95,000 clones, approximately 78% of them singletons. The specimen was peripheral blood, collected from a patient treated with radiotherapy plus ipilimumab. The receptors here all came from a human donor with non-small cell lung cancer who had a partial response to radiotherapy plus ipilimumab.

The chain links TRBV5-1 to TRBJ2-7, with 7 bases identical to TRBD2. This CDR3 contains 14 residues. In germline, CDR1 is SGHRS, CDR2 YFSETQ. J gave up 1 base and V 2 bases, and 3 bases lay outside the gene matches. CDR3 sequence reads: CASSLLALSYEQYF. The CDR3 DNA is TGCGCCAGCAGCTTACTAGCGCTATCCTACGAGCAGTACTTC.

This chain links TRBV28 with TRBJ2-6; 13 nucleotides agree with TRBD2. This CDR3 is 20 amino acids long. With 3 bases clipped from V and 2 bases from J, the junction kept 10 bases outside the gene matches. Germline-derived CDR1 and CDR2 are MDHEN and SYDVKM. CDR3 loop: CASSFASRTSGSTGANVLTF. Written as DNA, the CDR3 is TGTGCCAGCAGTTTCGCCAGCCGGACTAGCGGGAGTACTGGGGCCAACGTCCTGACTTTC.

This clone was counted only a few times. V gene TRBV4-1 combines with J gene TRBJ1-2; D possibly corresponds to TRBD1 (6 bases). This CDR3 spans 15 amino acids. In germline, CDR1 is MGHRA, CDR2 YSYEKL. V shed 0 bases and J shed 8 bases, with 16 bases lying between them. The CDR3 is CASSQDPQGSLGYTF. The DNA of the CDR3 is TGCGCCAGCAGCCAAGATCCGCAGGGGAGTTTAGGCTACACCTTC.

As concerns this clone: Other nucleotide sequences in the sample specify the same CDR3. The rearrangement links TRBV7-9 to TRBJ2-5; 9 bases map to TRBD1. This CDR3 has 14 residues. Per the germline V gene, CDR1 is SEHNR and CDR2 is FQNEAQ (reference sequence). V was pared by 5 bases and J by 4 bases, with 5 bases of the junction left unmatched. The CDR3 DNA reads TGTGCCAGCAGCCTCGGGACAGGGCGAGAGACCCAGTACTTC. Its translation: CASSLGTGRETQYF.

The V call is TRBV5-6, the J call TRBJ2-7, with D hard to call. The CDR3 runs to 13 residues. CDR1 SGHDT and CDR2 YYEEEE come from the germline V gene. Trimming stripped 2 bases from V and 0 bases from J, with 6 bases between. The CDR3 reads CASSFQRSYEQYF. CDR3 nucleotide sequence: TGTGCCAGCAGCTTTCAGCGCTCCTACGAGCAGTACTTC.

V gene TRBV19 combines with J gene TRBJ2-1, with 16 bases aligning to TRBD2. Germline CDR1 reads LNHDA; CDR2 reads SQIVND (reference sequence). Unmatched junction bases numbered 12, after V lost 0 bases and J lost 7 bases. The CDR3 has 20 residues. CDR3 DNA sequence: TGTGCCAGTAGTATAGATTCAACGGGACTAGCGGGAGGGCCATGGAATGAGCAGTTCTTC. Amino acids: CASSIDSTGLAGGPWNEQFF.

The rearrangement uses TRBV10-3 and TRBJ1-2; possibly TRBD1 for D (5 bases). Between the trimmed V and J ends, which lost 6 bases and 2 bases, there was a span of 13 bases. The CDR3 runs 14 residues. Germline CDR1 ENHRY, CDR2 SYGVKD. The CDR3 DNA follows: TGTGCCATCAGGCCAGCACAGGAGAACTATGGCTACACCTTC. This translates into CAIRPAQENYGYTF.

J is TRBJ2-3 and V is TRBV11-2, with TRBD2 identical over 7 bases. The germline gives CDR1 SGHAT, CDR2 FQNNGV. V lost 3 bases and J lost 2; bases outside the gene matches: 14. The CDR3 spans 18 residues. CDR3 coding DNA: TGTGCCAGCAGCTTCACCTTACAGACTAGCCTGCACACAGATACGCAGTATTTT. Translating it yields CASSFTLQTSLHTDTQYF.

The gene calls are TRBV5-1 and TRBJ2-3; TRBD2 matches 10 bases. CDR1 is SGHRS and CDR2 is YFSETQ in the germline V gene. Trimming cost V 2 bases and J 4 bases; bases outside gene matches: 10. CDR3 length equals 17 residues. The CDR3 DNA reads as TGCGCCAGCAGCTTCGGTGGGGTAGCGGGAGGTTCAGATACGCAGTATTTT. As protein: CASSFGGVAGGSDTQYF.

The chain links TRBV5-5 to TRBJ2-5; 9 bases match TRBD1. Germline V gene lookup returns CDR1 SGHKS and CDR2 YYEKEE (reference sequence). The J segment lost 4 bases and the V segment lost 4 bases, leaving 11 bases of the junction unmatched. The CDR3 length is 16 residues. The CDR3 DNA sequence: TGTGCCAGCAGCGGTAACAGGGGGCCAAGGGGAGAGACCCAGTACTTC. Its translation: CASSGNRGPRGETQYF.

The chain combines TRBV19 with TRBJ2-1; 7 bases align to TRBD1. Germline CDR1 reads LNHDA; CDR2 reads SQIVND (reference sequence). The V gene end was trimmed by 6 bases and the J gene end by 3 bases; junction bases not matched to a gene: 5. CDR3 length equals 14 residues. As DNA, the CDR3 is TGTGCCAGTAGGAGCCGACAGGGCTACAATGAGCAGTTCTTC. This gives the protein CASRSRQGYNEQFF. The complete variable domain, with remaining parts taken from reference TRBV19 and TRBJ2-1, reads DGGITQSPKYLFRKEGQNVTLSCEQNLNHDAMYWYRQDPGQGLRLIYYSQIVNDFQKGDIAEGYSVSREKKESFPLTVTSAQKNPTAFYLCASRSRQGYNEQFFGPGTRLTVL.

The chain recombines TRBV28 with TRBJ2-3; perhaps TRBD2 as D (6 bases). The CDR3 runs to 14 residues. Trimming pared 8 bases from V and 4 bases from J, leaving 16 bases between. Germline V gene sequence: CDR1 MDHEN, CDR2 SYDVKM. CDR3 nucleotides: TGTGCCAGCGTCCGGGCTCGACTAGCAGATACGCAGTATTTT. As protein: CASVRARLADTQYF.

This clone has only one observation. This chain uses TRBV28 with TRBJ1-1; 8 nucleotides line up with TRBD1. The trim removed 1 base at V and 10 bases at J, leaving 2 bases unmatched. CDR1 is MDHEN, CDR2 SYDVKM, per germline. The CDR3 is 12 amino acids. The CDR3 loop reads CASSLSTGGAFF. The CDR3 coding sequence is TGTGCCAGCAGTTTATCCACAGGGGGAGCTTTCTTT.

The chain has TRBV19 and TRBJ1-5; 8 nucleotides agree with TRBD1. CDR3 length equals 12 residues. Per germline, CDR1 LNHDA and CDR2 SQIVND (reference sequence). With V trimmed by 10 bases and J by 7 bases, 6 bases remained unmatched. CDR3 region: CATRTGRQPQHF. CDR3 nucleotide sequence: TGTGCCACCCGGACAGGGCGACAGCCCCAGCATTTT.

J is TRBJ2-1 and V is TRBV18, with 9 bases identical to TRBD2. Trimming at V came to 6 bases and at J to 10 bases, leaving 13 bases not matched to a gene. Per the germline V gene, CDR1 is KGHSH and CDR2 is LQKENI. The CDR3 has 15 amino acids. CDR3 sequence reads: CASSRSSGGLLEQFF. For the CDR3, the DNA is TGTGCCAGCTCCAGGTCGAGCGGGGGGCTGTTGGAGCAGTTCTTC.